This paragraph covers one T cell receptor beta chain sequence. This sample stems from a study of blood T cell repertoires in COVID-19. Overall study context: The United States, Italy and Spain were the sources of the acute and convalescent COVID-19 samples. T cells, B-cell-depleted T cells, or PBMCs provided the cDNA or gDNA that served as material.

The junction had 4 bases not matched to a gene; V was cut back by 5 bases and J by 0 bases. The CDR3 has 15 residues. Germline-derived CDR1 and CDR2 are MNHNS and SASEGT. Per the original data handling: Reference gene primer amplification yielded estimated nucleated cell counts. TCRdb's copy holds only in-frame clones and misses some; the assay was immunoSEQ multiplex PCR. The DNA gave D and trimming, while V, J and clone size come from that table. The table lists over 30,000 clones, 75% to 80% of them singletons. Sequencing was performed on peripheral blood. This clonotype originated in a human donor in a cohort sampled during active COVID-19. V usage is TRBV6-1 and J usage is TRBJ1-3; 7 positions agree with TRBD1. CDR3 in amino acids: CASSFRGSSGNTIYF. CDR3 bases: TGTGCCAGCAGTTTCAGGGGGAGCTCTGGAAACACCATATATTTT.